This paragraph covers one T cell receptor (beta chain) sequence. These data are taken from a study of blood T cell repertoires in COVID-19. Study summary: Donors in the United States, Italy and Spain gave samples during acute or convalescent COVID-19. PBMCs, B-cell-depleted T cells, or T cells were the source of the cDNA or gDNA that made up the material.

As handled by the study authors: Amplifying reference gene primers gave estimates of nucleated cell counts. Assay: immunoSEQ multiplex PCR; the TCRdb copy retains only in-frame clones and omits some. The DNA gave D and trimming, while V, J and clone size come from that table. The sample lists fewer than 350,000 clones; 85% were seen once. The source is a woman between 45 and 65 years old who had recovered from COVID-19. Sequenced: PBMCs or T cells enriched from blood (not recorded which).

CDR3 bases: TGCGCCAGCAGTGAAGTTCGGGGGGTCACTGAAGCTTTCTTT. It is translated as CASSEVRGVTEAFF. The rearrangement uses TRBV10-1 and TRBJ1-1; a possible D gene is TRBD1 (5 bases). Germline lookup yields CDR1 WNHNN and CDR2 SYGVQD (reference sequence). CDR3 length: 14 amino acids. The ends were cut back, 3 bases at V and 4 bases at J, with 12 bases in the middle.